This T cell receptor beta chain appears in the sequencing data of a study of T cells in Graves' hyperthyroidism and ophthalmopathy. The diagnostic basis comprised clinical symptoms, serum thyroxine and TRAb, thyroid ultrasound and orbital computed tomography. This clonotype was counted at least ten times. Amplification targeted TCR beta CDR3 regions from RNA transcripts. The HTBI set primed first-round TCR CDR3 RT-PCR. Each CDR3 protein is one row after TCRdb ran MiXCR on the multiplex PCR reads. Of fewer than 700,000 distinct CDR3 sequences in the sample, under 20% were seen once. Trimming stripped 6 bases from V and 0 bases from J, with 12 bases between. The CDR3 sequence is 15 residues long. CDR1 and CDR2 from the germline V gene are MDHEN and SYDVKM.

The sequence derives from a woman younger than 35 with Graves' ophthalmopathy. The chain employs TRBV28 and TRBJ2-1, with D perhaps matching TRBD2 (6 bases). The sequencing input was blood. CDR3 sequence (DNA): TGTGCCAGCAGCCCCGACGGGAGCTCCTACAATGAGCAGTTCTTC. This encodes CASSPDGSSYNEQFF.